This TCR beta chain was sequenced in a study of glioma-infiltrating T cells after dendritic cell vaccination. Produced via immunoSEQ multiplex PCR; TCRdb's table is partial and in-frame only. Here the sample spans approximately 50,000 clones, about 89% being singletons. Time point described: after dendritic cell vaccination, including at tumor progression/relapse. Trimming removed 2 bases from V and 7 bases from J, with 16 bases in between. Germline V gene sequence: CDR1 SGHRS, CDR2 YFSETQ. The CDR3 extends over 15 amino acids. This clone is a singleton in its sample. The specimen was blood, collected after dendritic cell vaccination. The chain is built from TRBV5-1 and TRBJ1-5; D may be TRBD1 (5 bases). The source of this sequence is a human donor with glioblastoma. The chain's CDR3 is CASSFFPGREQPQHF. The CDR3, as DNA: TGCGCCAGCAGCTTCTTCCCAGGGAGGGAACAGCCCCAGCATTTT.